This T cell receptor (beta chain) derives from a study of breast tumors, draining lymph nodes, adjacent tissues. Study findings and constraints: Tumor repertoires ranked between lymph nodes and nontumor tissue in diversity, with V and J gene preferences. Tumor T cell lymph node origin was a supported hypothesis, not proven.

TCRdb recomputed calls from the multiplex PCR reads with MiXCR, one row per CDR3 protein. The repertoire has tens of thousands of distinct CDR3 sequences, approximately 29% of them found once; the top ten carry 8.1%. The J segment lost 9 bases and the V segment lost 6 bases, leaving 6 bases of the junction unmatched. The CDR3 contains 13 residues. The V gene's germline CDR1 is DFQATT and CDR2 SNEGSKA (reference sequence). The lymph nodes were axillary draining lymph nodes from breast cancer patients. On this clonotype itself: As yet, its antigen is unknown.

The source is a female donor with breast cancer. Some clones in this sample may be carry-over from other donors' samples. Sequencing was done on a sample of axillary lymph node tissue. The chain links TRBV20-1 to TRBJ1-6, with 9 bases matching TRBD1. The CDR3 reads CSASGTGTSPLHF. The CDR3 bases are TGCAGTGCGAGCGGGACAGGGACTTCACCCCTCCACTTT.